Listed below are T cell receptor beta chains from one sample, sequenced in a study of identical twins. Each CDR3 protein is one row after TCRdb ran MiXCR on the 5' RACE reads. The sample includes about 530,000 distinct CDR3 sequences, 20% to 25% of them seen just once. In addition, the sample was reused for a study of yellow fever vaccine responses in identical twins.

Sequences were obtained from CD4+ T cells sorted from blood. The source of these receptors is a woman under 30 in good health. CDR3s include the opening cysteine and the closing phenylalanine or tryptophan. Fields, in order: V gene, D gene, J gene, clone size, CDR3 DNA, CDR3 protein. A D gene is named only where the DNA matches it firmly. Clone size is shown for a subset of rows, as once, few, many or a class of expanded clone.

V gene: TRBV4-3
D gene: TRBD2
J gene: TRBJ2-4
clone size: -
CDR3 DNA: TGCGCCAGCTCCCGTACGGAAGCGGGAGGGCCGGTCAAAAACATTCAGTACTTC
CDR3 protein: CASSRTEAGGPVKNIQYF

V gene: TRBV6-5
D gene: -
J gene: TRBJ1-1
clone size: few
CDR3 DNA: TGTGCCAGCAGTTACAAGGGGGACACTGAAGCTTTCTTT
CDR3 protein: CASSYKGDTEAFF

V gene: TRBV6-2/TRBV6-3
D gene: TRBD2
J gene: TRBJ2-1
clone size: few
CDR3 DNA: TGTGCCAGCAGCCACCGGAGGTCGAGCGGGAGTGATAGGCAGTTCTTC
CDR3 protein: CASSHRRSSGSDRQFF

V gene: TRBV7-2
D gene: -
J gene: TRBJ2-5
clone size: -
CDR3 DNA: TGTGCCAGCAGCGCCCTCGGCCTAGGGTGGACCAAGTACTTC
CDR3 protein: CASSALGLGWTKYF

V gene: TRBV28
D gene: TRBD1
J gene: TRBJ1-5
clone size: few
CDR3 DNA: TGTGCCAGCAGTTTTGGGCACAGGGGGCAAGATCAGCCCCAGCATTTT
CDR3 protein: CASSFGHRGQDQPQHF

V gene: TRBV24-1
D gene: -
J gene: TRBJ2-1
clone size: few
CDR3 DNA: TGTGCCACCAGTTCTAGCGCGGGCTCCTACAATGAGCAGTTCTTC
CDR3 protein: CATSSSAGSYNEQFF

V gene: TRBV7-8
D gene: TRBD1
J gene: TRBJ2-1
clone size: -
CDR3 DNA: TGTGCCAGCAGCGACACCGACGGGACAGTCGTCAATGAGCAGTTCTTC
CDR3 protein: CASSDTDGTVVNEQFF

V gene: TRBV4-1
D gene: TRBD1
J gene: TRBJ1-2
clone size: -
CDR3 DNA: TGCGCCAGCAGCCAAGAGGCGGGGGACAGGAGCCTTAACTATGGCTACACCTTC
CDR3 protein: CASSQEAGDRSLNYGYTF

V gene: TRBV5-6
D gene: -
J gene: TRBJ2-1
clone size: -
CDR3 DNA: TGTGCCAGCCTGCGGGGACTCCGAAATGAGCAGTTCTTC
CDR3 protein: CASLRGLRNEQFF

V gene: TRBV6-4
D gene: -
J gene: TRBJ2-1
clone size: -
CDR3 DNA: TGTGCCAGCAGTGACAGGGCAGGGTGGTCCTACAATGAGCAGTTCTTC
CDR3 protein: CASSDRAGWSYNEQFF

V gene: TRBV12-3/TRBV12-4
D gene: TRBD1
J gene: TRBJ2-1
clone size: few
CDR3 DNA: TGTGCCAGCAGTCCCCGGGACAGGATCTACAATGAGCAGTTCTTC
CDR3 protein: CASSPRDRIYNEQFF

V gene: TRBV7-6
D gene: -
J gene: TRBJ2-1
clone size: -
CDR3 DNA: TGTGCCAGCAGCTTATTGATCCCTGGGAACAACAATGAGCAGTTCTTC
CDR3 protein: CASSLLIPGNNNEQFF

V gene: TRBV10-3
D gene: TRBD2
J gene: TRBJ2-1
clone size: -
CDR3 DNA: TGTGCCATCAGTAGGACTAGCGGGGGTTACAATGAGCAGTTCTTC
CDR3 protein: CAISRTSGGYNEQFF

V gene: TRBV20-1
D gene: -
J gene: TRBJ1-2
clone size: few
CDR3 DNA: TGCAGTGCCTCGGGGAGGACTAACTATGGCTACACCTTC
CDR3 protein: CSASGRTNYGYTF

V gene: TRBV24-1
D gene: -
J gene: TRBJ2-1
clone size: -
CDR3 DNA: TGTGCCACCAGTGACCCAGGGGTAGAGCAGTTCTTC
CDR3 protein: CATSDPGVEQFF

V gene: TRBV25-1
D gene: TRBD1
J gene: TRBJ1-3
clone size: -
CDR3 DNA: TGTGCCAGCAGTGCGGACAGGCTCTCTGGAAACACCATATATTTT
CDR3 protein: CASSADRLSGNTIYF

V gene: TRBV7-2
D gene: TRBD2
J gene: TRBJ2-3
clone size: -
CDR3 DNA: TGTGCCAGCAGCTTTACAGTAGCGGGGGCAGATACGCAGTATTTT
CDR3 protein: CASSFTVAGADTQYF

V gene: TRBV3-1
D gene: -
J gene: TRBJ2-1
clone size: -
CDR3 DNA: TGTGCCAGCAGCCAAGCCTCTAGCTGGAGAAGGAATGAGCAGTTCTTC
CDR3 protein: CASSQASSWRRNEQFF

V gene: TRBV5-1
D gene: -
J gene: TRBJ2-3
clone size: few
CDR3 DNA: TGCGCCAGCAGCCCAGAAGCGTCTGGCACAGATACGCAGTATTTT
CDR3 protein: CASSPEASGTDTQYF

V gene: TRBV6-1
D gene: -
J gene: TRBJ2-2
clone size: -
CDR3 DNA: TGTGCCAGCTCCCTCACAATGGCCGGGGAGCTGTTTTTT
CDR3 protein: CASSLTMAGELFF

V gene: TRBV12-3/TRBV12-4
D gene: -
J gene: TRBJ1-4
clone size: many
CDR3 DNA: TGTGCCAGCAGTTTATTCCTGGGTGGTGAAAAACTGTTTTTT
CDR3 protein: CASSLFLGGEKLFF

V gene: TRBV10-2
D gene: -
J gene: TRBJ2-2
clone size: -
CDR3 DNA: TGCGCCAGCAGTGAGAACGTTAACACCGGGGAGCTGTTTTTT
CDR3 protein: CASSENVNTGELFF

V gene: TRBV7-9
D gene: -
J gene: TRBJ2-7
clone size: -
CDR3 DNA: TGTGCCAGCAGCTTAGATCCCCACGTGGGCGAGCAGTACTTC
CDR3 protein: CASSLDPHVGEQYF

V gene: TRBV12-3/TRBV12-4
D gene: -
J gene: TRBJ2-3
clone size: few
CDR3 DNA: TGTGCCAGCAAAAACAGGAATCGGCAAGGTACGCAGTATTTT
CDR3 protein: CASKNRNRQGTQYF

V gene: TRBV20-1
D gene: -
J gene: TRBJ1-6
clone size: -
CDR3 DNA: TGCAGTGCTAGTAGGCAGGGCAGCTCCTATAATTCACCCCTCCACTTT
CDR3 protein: CSASRQGSSYNSPLHF

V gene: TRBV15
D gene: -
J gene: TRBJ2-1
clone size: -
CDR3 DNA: TGTGCCACCAGCAGAGATAGGGGACGGAACGATGAGCAGTTCTTC
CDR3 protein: CATSRDRGRNDEQFF